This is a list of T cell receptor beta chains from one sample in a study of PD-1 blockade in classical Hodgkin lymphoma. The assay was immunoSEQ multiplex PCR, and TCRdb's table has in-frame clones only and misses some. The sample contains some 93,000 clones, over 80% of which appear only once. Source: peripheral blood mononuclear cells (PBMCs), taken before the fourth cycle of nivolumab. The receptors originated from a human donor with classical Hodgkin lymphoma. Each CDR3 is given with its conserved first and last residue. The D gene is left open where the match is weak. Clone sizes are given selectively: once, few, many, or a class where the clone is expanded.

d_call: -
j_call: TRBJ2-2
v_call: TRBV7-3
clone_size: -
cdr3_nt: TGTGCCAGCAGCACACACCGGGGTTCGGACACCGGGGAGCTGTTTTTT
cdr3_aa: CASSTHRGSDTGELFF

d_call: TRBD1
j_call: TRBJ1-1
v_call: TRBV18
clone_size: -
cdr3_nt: TGTGCCAGCTCTCCTCGGACAGGGGGGAACACTGAAGCTTTCTTT
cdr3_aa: CASSPRTGGNTEAFF

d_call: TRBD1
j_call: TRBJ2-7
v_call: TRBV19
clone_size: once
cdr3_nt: TGTGCCAGCGCCAAACAGGGGACGTCCTCCTACGAGCAGTACTTC
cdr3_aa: CASAKQGTSSYEQYF

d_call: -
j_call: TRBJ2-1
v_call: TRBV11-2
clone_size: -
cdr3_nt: TGTGCCAGCAGCTTAGATCGGACAGCCTTACGCAATGAGCAGTTCTTC
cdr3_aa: CASSLDRTALRNEQFF

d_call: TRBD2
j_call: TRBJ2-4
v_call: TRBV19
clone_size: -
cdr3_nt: TGTGCCAGTAGTCCGGGACTAGCGGGAGTTCAGAACATTCAGTACTTC
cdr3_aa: CASSPGLAGVQNIQYF

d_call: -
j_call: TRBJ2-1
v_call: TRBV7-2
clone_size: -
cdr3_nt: TGTGCCAGCAGCTTATACAGCTACAATGAGCAGTTCTTC
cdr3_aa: CASSLYSYNEQFF

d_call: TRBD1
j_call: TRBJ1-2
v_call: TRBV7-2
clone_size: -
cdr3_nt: TGTGCCAGCAGCTGGGGACAGGGGGGCTACACCTTC
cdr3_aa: CASSWGQGGYTF

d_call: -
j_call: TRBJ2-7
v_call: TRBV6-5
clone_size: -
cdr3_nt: TGTGCCAGCAGTTACGGGGTTGGAAGCTCCTACGAGCAGTACTTC
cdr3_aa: CASSYGVGSSYEQYF

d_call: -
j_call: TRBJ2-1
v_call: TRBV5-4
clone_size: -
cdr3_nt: TGTGCCAGCAGCTTGGACGGGAGTCGGAATGAGCAGTTCTTC
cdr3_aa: CASSLDGSRNEQFF

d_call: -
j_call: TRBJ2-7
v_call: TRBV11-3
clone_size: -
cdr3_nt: TGTGCCAGCAGCTTCACAGTAAGCAGCGAGCAGTACTTC
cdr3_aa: CASSFTVSSEQYF

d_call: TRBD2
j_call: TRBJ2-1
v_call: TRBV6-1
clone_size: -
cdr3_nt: TGTGCCAGCAGTGAATTGGCGGGAGGAGACAATGAGCAGTTCTTC
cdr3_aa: CASSELAGGDNEQFF

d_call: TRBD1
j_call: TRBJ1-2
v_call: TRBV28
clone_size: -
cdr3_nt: TGTGCCAGCAGTGGGACAGGGTTTGGCTACACCTTC
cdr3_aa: CASSGTGFGYTF

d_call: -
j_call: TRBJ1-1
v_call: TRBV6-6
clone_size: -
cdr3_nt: TGTGCCAGCAGTCACAGGGAGGCCACTGAAGCTTTCTTT
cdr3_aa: CASSHREATEAFF

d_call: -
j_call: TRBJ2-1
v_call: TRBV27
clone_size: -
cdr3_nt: TGTGCCAGCACCTCGCTTTTGAGGGGCTCCTACAATGAGCAGTTCTTC
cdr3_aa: CASTSLLRGSYNEQFF

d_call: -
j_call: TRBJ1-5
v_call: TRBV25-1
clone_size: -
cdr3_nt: TGTGCCAGCAGTGAACTCGGGCTACTTCAGCCCCAGCATTTT
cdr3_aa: CASSELGLLQPQHF

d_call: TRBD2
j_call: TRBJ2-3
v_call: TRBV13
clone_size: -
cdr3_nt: TGTGCCAGCAGCCCCCGGGGGGTCGGCGGCACAGATACGCAGTATTTT
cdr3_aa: CASSPRGVGGTDTQYF

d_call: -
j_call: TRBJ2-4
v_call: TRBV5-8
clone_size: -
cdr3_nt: TGTGCCAGCAGCAGATTAGAGGCAGCCAAAAACATTCAGTACTTC
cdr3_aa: CASSRLEAAKNIQYF

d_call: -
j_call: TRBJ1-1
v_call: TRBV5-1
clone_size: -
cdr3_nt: TGCGCCAGCAGCGCTAACACTGAAGCTTTCTTT
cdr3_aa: CASSANTEAFF

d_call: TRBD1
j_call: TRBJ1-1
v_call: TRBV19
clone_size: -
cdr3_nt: TGTGCCAGTAGTCCGGGGACAGCCTATGGCACTGAAGCTTTCTTT
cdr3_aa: CASSPGTAYGTEAFF

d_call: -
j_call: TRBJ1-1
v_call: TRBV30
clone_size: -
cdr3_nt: TGTGCCTGGAGTATTGGGGGTGAAGCTTTCTTT
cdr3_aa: CAWSIGGEAFF

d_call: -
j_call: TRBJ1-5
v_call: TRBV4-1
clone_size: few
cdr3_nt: TGCGCCAGCAGCCGGTTAGGGGCAGACAATCAGCCCCAGCATTTT
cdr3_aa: CASSRLGADNQPQHF

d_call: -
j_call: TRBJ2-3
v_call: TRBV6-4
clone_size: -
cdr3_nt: TGTGCCAGCAGTGAACGGGGCACAGATACGCAGTATTTT
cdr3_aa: CASSERGTDTQYF

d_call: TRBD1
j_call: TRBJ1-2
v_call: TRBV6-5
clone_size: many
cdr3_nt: TGTGCCAGCAGACCGACAGGGTTTGAGGATGGCTACACCTTC
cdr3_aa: CASRPTGFEDGYTF

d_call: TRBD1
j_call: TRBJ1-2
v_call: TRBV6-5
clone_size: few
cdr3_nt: TGTGCCAGCAGTAGCACAGGGGGCAACTATGGCTACACCTTC
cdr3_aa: CASSSTGGNYGYTF

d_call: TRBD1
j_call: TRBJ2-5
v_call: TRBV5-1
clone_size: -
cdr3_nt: TGCGCCAGCAGCTCCTTGACAGGGGTAGAAGAGACCCAGTACTTC
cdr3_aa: CASSSLTGVEETQYF

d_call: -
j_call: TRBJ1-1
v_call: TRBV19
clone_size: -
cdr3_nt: TGTGCCAGTAGTATTCAGGGCGGCACTGAAGCTTTCTTT
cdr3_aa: CASSIQGGTEAFF

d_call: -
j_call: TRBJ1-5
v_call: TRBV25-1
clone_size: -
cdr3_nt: TGTGCCAGCAGTGAATTAGAACCCGGTGGTAATCAGCCCCAGCATTTT
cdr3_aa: CASSELEPGGNQPQHF

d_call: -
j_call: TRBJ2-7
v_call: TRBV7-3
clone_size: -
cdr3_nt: TGTGCCAGCGGTCGGGTGAGGGGACCCAGCTCCTACGAGCAGTACTTC
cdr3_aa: CASGRVRGPSSYEQYF

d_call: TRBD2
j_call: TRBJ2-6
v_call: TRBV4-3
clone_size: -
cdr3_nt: TGCGCCAGCAGTCAATCGACTAGCGCCCTATCTGGGGCCAACGTCCTGACTTTC
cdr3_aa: CASSQSTSALSGANVLTF

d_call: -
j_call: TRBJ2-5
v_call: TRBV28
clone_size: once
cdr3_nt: TGTGCCAGCAGCCACGGCTCGATAGAGACCCAGTACTTC
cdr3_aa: CASSHGSIETQYF

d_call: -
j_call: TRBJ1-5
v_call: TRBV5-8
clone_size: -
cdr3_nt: TGTGCCAGCAGCGCAACGCGCCATCAGCCCCAGCATTTT
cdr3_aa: CASSATRHQPQHF

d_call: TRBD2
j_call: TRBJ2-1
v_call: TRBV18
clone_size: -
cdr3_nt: TGTGCCAGCTCACCGGGAGGGGATGAGCAGTTCTTC
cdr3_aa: CASSPGGDEQFF

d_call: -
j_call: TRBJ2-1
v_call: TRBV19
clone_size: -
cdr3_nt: TGTGCCAGTAGTATGGTGGTCGGAGATTCCTACAATGAGCAGTTCTTC
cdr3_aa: CASSMVVGDSYNEQFF

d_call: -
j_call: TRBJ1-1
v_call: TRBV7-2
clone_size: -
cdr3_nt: TGTGCCAGCAGATACCAACCGGGCCTTGAAGCTTTCTTT
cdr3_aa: CASRYQPGLEAFF

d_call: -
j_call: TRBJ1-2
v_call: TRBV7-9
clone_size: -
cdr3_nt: TGTGCCAGCAGCTTAGGGTCGGGGACTAACTATGGCTACACCTTC
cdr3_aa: CASSLGSGTNYGYTF

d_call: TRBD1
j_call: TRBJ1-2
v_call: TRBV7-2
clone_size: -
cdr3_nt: TGTGCCAGCAGCCCGGGACAGACCTATGGCTACACCTTC
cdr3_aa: CASSPGQTYGYTF

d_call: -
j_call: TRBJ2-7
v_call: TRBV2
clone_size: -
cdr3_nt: TGTGCCAGCAGTGGGAGCGGGTCCTTCTACGAGCAGTACTTC
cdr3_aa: CASSGSGSFYEQYF

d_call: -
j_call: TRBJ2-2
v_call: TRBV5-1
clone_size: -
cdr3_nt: TGCGCCAGCAGCTTGGCTGGCGGGGTCGCCGGGGAGCTGTTTTTT
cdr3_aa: CASSLAGGVAGELFF

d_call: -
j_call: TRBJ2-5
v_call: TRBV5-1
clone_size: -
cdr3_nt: TGCGCCAGCAGCCGGGACGGGGAACAAGAGACCCAGTACTTC
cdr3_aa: CASSRDGEQETQYF

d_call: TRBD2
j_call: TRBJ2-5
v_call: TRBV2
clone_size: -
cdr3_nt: TGTGCCAGCAGTGAAGTTCGACTAGCGGGAGCAGGGGAGACCCAGTACTTC
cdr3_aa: CASSEVRLAGAGETQYF

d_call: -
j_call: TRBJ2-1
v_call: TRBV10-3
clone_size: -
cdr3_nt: TGTGCCACCAGAAGAGGGCCCGCCAACAATGAGCAGTTCTTC
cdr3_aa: CATRRGPANNEQFF

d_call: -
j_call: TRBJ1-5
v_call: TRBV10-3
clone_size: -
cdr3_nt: TGTGCCATCAGTGAGTCGGGTCAGCCCCAGCATTTT
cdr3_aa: CAISESGQPQHF

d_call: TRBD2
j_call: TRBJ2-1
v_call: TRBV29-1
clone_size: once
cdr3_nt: TGCAGCGTTGGAGCGGGGCAGGGTGGCGACAATGAGCAGTTCTTC
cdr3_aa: CSVGAGQGGDNEQFF

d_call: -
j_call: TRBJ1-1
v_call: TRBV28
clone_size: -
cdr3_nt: TGTGCCAGCAGTCCACTAGGGGGTTTGGGCACTGAAGCTTTCTTT
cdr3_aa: CASSPLGGLGTEAFF

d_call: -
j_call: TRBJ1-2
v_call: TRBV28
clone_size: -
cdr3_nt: TGTGCCACCTCTACAGGGCCGCCACACTACACCTTC
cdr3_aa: CATSTGPPHYTF

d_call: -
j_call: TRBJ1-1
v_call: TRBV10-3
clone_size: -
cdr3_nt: TGTGCCATCAAGCCGGAGTTGAACACTGAAGCTTTCTTT
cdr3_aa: CAIKPELNTEAFF

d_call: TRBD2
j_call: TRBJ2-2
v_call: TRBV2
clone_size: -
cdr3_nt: TGTGCCAGCAAGGGACTAGCGGGAGTCGCCGGGGAGCTGTTTTTT
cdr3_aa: CASKGLAGVAGELFF

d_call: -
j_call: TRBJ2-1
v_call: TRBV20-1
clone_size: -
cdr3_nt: TGCAGTGCTAAATACAATGAGCAGTTCTTC
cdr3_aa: CSAKYNEQFF

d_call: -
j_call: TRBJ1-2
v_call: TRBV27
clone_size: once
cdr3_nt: TGTGCCAGTGGGGGGCGGAACTATGGCTACACCTTC
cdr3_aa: CASGGRNYGYTF

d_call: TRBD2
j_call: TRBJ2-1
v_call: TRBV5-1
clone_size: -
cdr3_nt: TGCGCCAGCAGTCAGTTAGCGGGGACAAACAATGAGCAGTTCTTC
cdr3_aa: CASSQLAGTNNEQFF

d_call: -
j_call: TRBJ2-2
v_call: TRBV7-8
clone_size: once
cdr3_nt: TGTGCCAGCAGCTTTGGGGGGCCCCCTGCCCCCGGGGAGCTGTTTTTT
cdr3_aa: CASSFGGPPAPGELFF

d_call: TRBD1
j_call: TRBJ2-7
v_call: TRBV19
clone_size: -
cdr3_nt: TGTGCCAGTAGTATAGGAGGACAGGGCACCTACGAGCAGTACTTC
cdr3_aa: CASSIGGQGTYEQYF

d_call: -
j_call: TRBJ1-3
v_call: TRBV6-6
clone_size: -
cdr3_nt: TGTGCCAGCAGTTACGCCACGGGCGGCTCTGGAAACACCATATATTTT
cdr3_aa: CASSYATGGSGNTIYF

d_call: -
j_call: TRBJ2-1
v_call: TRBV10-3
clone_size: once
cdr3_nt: TGTGCCACAAACGGGGAGAGCTCCTACAATGAGCAGTTCTTC
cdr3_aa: CATNGESSYNEQFF

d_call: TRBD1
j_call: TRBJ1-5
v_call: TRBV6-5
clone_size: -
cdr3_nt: TGTGCCAGCAGTCGACAGGGAAATAGCAATCAGCCCCAGCATTTT
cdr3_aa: CASSRQGNSNQPQHF

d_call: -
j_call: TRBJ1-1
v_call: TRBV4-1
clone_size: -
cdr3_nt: TGCGCCAGCAGCCAAGCAGGGCGGGATGCTGAAGCTTTCTTT
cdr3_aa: CASSQAGRDAEAFF

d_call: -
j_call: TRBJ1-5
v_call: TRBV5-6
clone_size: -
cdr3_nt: TGTGCCAGCAGCTTGGGAGGAACAATGGGTCAGCCCCAGCATTTT
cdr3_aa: CASSLGGTMGQPQHF

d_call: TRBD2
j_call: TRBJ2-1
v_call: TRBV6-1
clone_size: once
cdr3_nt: TGTGCCAGCAGTGTGGTGGGACTAGCGGACAACTACAATGAGCAGTTCTTC
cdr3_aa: CASSVVGLADNYNEQFF

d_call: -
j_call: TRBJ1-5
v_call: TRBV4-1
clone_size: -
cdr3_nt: TGCGCCAGCAGCCGGGGGAGCAATCAGCCCCAGCATTTT
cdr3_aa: CASSRGSNQPQHF